Listed here are 29 T cell receptor beta chains from one sample, sequenced in a study of cytotoxic CD8 clonotypes in ibrutinib-treated CLL. Method: immunoSEQ multiplex PCR; TCRdb's copy keeps in-frame clones and lacks some. The repertoire includes approximately 140,000 clones, 80% to 95% of them detected once, and 10% to 14% sits in the top ten. Sequencing used PBMCs, obtained after 12 months of ibrutinib treatment. The receptors shown here come from a human donor with chronic lymphocytic leukemia.

V is TRBV27 and J is TRBJ1-4, with unresolved D. V lost 2 bases to trimming and J lost 0 bases, with 4 bases between them. This CDR3 is 14 amino acids long. Germline CDR1 MNHEY, CDR2 SMNVEV (reference sequence). For the CDR3, the DNA is TGTGCCAGCAGTTTACGTGCAACTAATGAAAAACTGTTTTTT. Encoded protein: CASSLRATNEKLFF.

This chain uses TRBV19 with TRBJ1-5; no definite D call. The CDR3 is 13 residues long. The germline CDR1 and CDR2 sequences are LNHDA and SQIVND (reference sequence). The V and J ends lost 4 bases and 3 bases respectively, with 7 bases between them. The chain's CDR3 is CASSTTLNQPQHF. The DNA for the CDR3 is TGTGCCAGTAGTACGACCCTCAATCAGCCCCAGCATTTT.

This chain links TRBV5-4 with TRBJ2-7; D not certain. Looked up from germline, CDR1 is SGHNT and CDR2 is YYREEE (reference sequence). CDR3 size: 14 residues. Between the trimmed V and J ends, which lost 0 bases and 1 base, there was a span of 8 bases. The CDR3 protein is CASSLEGKSYEQYF. Written as DNA, the CDR3 is TGTGCCAGCAGCTTGGAAGGAAAATCCTACGAGCAGTACTTC.

J is TRBJ2-7 and V is TRBV10-3; weak D call: TRBD2 (5 bases). This CDR3 has 16 amino acids. CDR1 is ENHRY, CDR2 SYGVKD, per germline. V dropped 11 bases and J dropped 6 bases, with 29 bases sitting between them. The DNA for the CDR3 is TGTGCCGTGGGAGACATTGGAAGCATACCCGCCTCCGAGCAGTACTTC. It codes for CAVGDIGSIPASEQYF.

The V gene is TRBV15, the J gene TRBJ2-1, with D tentatively TRBD2 (6 bases). Germline assignment: CDR1 LNHNV and CDR2 YYDKDF (reference sequence). V lost 6 bases to trimming and J lost 8 bases, with 20 bases between them. The CDR3 has 15 amino acids. The CDR3 region is CATRLRRRESDEQFF. CDR3 nucleotide sequence: TGTGCCACCAGGCTTCGTCGGAGGGAGAGCGATGAGCAGTTCTTC.

V is TRBV4-2 and J is TRBJ2-1; no definite D call. The CDR3 totals 14 residues. V was pared by 5 bases and J by 9 bases, with 17 bases between. CDR1 is LGHNA and CDR2 is YNFKEQ in the germline V gene. CDR3 protein: CASSGEGESTEQFF. The CDR3 coding sequence is TGTGCCAGCAGCGGGGAAGGTGAGAGCACTGAGCAGTTCTTC.

This sequence joins TRBV6-5 and TRBJ1-1; D is uncertain. The CDR3 has 14 residues. Trimming took off 5 bases at V and 3 bases at J, with 13 bases between the two ends. Germline V CDR1 and CDR2: MNHEY, SVGAGI. The CDR3: CASSLGSEYTEAFF. CDR3 bases: TGTGCCAGCAGTCTCGGTAGCGAGTACACTGAAGCTTTCTTT.

The V gene is TRBV18, the J gene TRBJ1-1; tentative D call: TRBD1 (5 bases). V lost 2 bases and J lost 5, with 9 bases in between. The V gene's germline CDR1 is KGHSH and CDR2 LQKENI. This CDR3 has 13 residues. CDR3 nucleotides: TGTGCCAGCTCACCATTTCACAGGACTGAAGCTTTCTTT. The encoded protein is CASSPFHRTEAFF.

The chain joins TRBV11-2 to TRBJ1-1; TRBD1 matches 8 bases. Germline CDR1 SGHAT, CDR2 FQNNGV. This CDR3 comprises 14 residues. The trim removed 0 bases at V and 9 bases at J, leaving 6 bases unmatched. CDR3 nucleotide sequence: TGTGCCAGCAGCTTAGACGGGACAGGAGATAAAGCTTTCTTT. Encoded protein: CASSLDGTGDKAFF.

V usage is TRBV6-5 and J usage is TRBJ2-3; D unresolved. CDR1 is MNHEY and CDR2 is SVGAGI in the germline V gene. The CDR3 totals 15 residues. V lost 2 bases and J lost 3, with 12 bases in between. CDR3 sequence (DNA): TGTGCCAGCAGTTACAGTCGTCTGTATACAGATACGCAGTATTTT. This codes for CASSYSRLYTDTQYF.

The chain links TRBV7-9 to TRBJ2-7; D gene unclear. V lost 1 base, J lost 3 bases, and 7 bases lay in between. The CDR3 consists of 13 residues. Germline V CDR1 and CDR2: SEHNR, FQNEAQ (reference sequence). The DNA for the CDR3 is TGTGCCAGCAGCTTAGACAATTACTACGAGCAGTACTTC. It codes for CASSLDNYYEQYF.

The CDR3, as DNA: TGTGCCAGCAGCTTAGCCTTCCGGGACAGGCTTTACGAGCAGTACTTC. Its translation: CASSLAFRDRLYEQYF. The V and J genes are TRBV11-2 and TRBJ2-7, with 8 nucleotides matching TRBD1. Germline CDR1 and CDR2: SGHAT and FQNNGV. With 1 base clipped from V and 4 bases from J, the junction kept 9 bases outside the gene matches. This CDR3 is built from 16 residues.

This clone came up once. V and J are TRBV14 and TRBJ2-7; 7 bases match TRBD2. The CDR3 runs 14 residues. Germline loops: CDR1 SGHDN, CDR2 FVKESK. The trim removed 3 bases at V and 6 bases at J, leaving 8 bases unmatched. CDR3 in DNA: TGTGCCAGCAGCCACTGGGGAGGGGTGGGCGAGCAGTACTTC. Residues: CASSHWGGVGEQYF.

This chain uses TRBV11-3 with TRBJ2-5; 11 bases align to TRBD2. Germline assignment: CDR1 SGHNT and CDR2 YENEEA. The CDR3 is 14 residues long. Trimming removed 5 bases from V and 4 bases from J; junction bases left unmatched: 3. The CDR3 DNA sequence: TGTGCCAGCAGCCCTACTAGCGGGGGAGAGACCCAGTACTTC. Translating gives CASSPTSGGETQYF. Complete variable domain (other parts from reference TRBV11-3 and TRBJ2-5): EAGVVQSPRYKIIEKKQPVAFWCNPISGHNTLYWYLQNLGQGPELLIRYENEEAVDDSQLPKDRFSAERLKGVDSTLKIQPAELGDSAVYLCASSPTSGGETQYFGPGTRLLVL.

Details on this clone: The sample contains more than one DNA sequence encoding this CDR3. Written as DNA, the CDR3 is TGTGCCATCACCCCAGGGGCCCAAGAGACCCAGTACTTC. This sequence encodes CAITPGAQETQYF. The J gene is TRBJ2-5, the V gene TRBV10-3; a weak D match, TRBD1 (6 bases). The germline CDR1 and CDR2 sequences are ENHRY and SYGVKD. V lost 7 bases, J lost 1 base, and 10 bases lay in between. This CDR3 spans 13 amino acids.

The rearrangement uses TRBV19 and TRBJ2-5; D may be TRBD1 or TRBD2 (5 bases each). Trimming removed 4 bases from V and 6 bases from J, with 15 bases in between. The CDR3 spans 14 residues. Looked up from germline, CDR1 is LNHDA and CDR2 is SQIVND (reference sequence). As DNA, the CDR3 is TGTGCCAGTAGTACCGGGACCCAGGGAAAGACCCAGTACTTC. Its translation: CASSTGTQGKTQYF.

This chain joins TRBV16 and TRBJ1-3; D is uncertain. The CDR3 spans 11 residues. The germline V gene has CDR1 KGHSY and CDR2 FQNENV. Trimming cost V 8 bases and J 4 bases, with 6 bases left between them. The CDR3 DNA is TGTGCCAGCGCTAACGGAAACACCATATATTTT. This gives the protein CASANGNTIYF.

The rearrangement joins TRBV14 to TRBJ2-1; 11 nucleotides match TRBD2. Per the germline V gene, CDR1 is SGHDN and CDR2 is FVKESK. V was pared by 2 bases and J by 14 bases, with 8 bases of the junction left unmatched. The CDR3 sequence is 14 residues long. CDR3 DNA: TGTGCCAGCAGCCAATCGTCTGGTAGCGGGAGGGAGTTCTTC. This translates into CASSQSSGSGREFF. The full variable domain, rest sourced from reference TRBV14 and TRBJ2-1, is EAGVTQFPSHSVIEKGQTVTLRCDPISGHDNLYWYRRVMGKEIKFLLHFVKESKQDESGMPNNRFLAERTGGTYSTLKVQPAELEDSGVYFCASSQSSGSGREFFGPGTRLTVL.

The chain employs TRBV7-3 and TRBJ2-2, with 11 bases identical to TRBD2. V lost 4 bases and J lost 6; bases outside the gene matches: 4. The CDR3 consists of 15 residues. The germline gives CDR1 SGHTA, CDR2 FQGTGA. Here the CDR3 DNA reads TGTGCCAGCAGCTCCACTAGCGGGAGTTCCGGGGAGCTGTTTTTT. This codes for CASSSTSGSSGELFF.

This chain links TRBV5-4 with TRBJ2-2, with D unclear. V lost 2 bases, J lost 6 bases, and 11 bases lay in between. CDR1 SGHNT and CDR2 YYREEE come from the germline V gene (reference sequence). The CDR3 is made up of 14 amino acids. The CDR3 spells CASSFFDGAGELFF. DNA of the CDR3: TGTGCCAGCAGCTTTTTCGATGGGGCCGGGGAGCTGTTTTTT.

The chain couples TRBV19 to TRBJ2-3; maybe TRBD2 (6 bases). The CDR3 runs 15 residues. The germline CDR1 and CDR2 sequences are LNHDA and SQIVND (reference sequence). The V gene lost 10 bases and the J gene lost 6 bases, with 23 bases spanning the gap. The CDR3 DNA reads as TGTGCCACCGCACCACAGCACGGACTATTGGATACGCAGTATTTT. Translating it yields CATAPQHGLLDTQYF.

The J gene is TRBJ2-1, the V gene TRBV5-3; a possible D gene is TRBD2 (6 bases). TRBV5-3 is an open reading frame whose function is uncertain. The CDR3 is made up of 14 amino acids. V was shortened by 3 bases and J by 5 bases, with 12 bases between the two germline ends. The CDR3 is CARSSSWGDNEQFF. For the CDR3, the DNA is TGTGCCAGAAGCTCATCCTGGGGGGACAATGAGCAGTTCTTC.

The rearrangement uses TRBV2 and TRBJ1-1, with a tentative D call TRBD1 (6 bases). The V gene's germline CDR1 is SNHLY and CDR2 FYNNEI. The germline V and J ends were trimmed by 11 bases and 2 bases, with 9 bases remaining between them. This CDR3 has 11 residues. The CDR3 sequence is CASQGNTEAFF. The CDR3 DNA follows: TGTGCCTCACAGGGTAACACTGAAGCTTTCTTT. Full variable domain (remainder filled in from reference TRBV2 and TRBJ1-1): EPEVTQTPSHQVTQMGQEVILRCVPISNHLYFYWYRQILGQKVEFLVSFYNNEISEKSEIFDDQFSVERPDGSNFTLKIRSTKLEDSAMYFCASQGNTEAFFGQGTRLTVV.

This chain links TRBV30 with TRBJ2-5, with 10 bases aligning to TRBD1. The CDR3 is 15 amino acids. V was pared by 3 bases and J by 2 bases, with 6 bases of the junction left unmatched. Germline-derived CDR1 and CDR2 are GTSNPN and SVGIG (reference sequence). The CDR3 DNA sequence: TGTGCCTGGAGCCCGGGACAGGGGATTCAAGAGACCCAGTACTTC. It translates to CAWSPGQGIQETQYF.

This chain connects TRBV28 to TRBJ2-4, with D possibly TRBD1 on 7 matching bases. Germline lookup yields CDR1 MDHEN and CDR2 SYDVKM. Deletions cut 5 bases from V and 8 bases from J, with 16 bases between. This CDR3 spans 14 amino acids. The CDR3 region has the DNA TGTGCCAGCAGTCCAGGGGGAGGAGGGGACATTCAGTACTTC. It is translated as CASSPGGGGDIQYF.

This chain links TRBV7-3 with TRBJ2-1, with 8 bases matching TRBD2. This CDR3 contains 15 residues. The V and J ends lost 2 bases and 4 bases, in that order; junction bases with no gene match: 4. Germline-derived CDR1 and CDR2 are SGHTA and FQGTGA. CDR3 nucleotides: TGTGCCAGCAGCTTAGGGGCGGGAGGATACAATGAGCAGTTCTTC. As protein: CASSLGAGGYNEQFF.

V usage is TRBV9 and J usage is TRBJ2-1, with D tentatively TRBD2 (6 bases). Germline V CDR1 and CDR2: SGDLS, YYNGEE. The CDR3 has 14 residues. Trimming shortened V by 0 bases and J by 6 bases, and 10 bases separated the two germline ends. The CDR3 is CASSVELATNEQFF. The CDR3 DNA follows: TGTGCCAGCAGCGTAGAGCTAGCGACCAATGAGCAGTTCTTC.

This sequence joins TRBV25-1 and TRBJ1-1, with D uncertain. This CDR3 comprises 15 residues. Germline CDR1 MGHDK, CDR2 SYGVNS. V was shortened by 8 bases and J by 6 bases, with 22 bases between the two germline ends. The CDR3 reads CASWGPGWFNPEAFF. The DNA of the CDR3 is TGTGCCAGCTGGGGTCCTGGGTGGTTTAATCCTGAAGCTTTCTTT. Full variable domain (remainder filled in from reference TRBV25-1 and TRBJ1-1): EADIYQTPRYLVIGTGKKITLECSQTMGHDKMYWYQQDPGMELHLIHYSYGVNSTEKGDLSSESTVSRIRTEHFPLTLESARPSHTSQYLCASWGPGWFNPEAFFGQGTRLTVV.

This rearrangement joins TRBV5-1 to TRBJ2-5; 8 positions match TRBD1. This CDR3 has 15 residues. The J segment lost 2 bases and the V segment lost 2 bases, leaving 5 bases of the junction unmatched. CDR1 is SGHRS, CDR2 YFSETQ, per germline. The CDR3 reads CASSFRQGRQETQYF. The CDR3 DNA sequence: TGCGCCAGCAGCTTTAGACAGGGGAGGCAAGAGACCCAGTACTTC.